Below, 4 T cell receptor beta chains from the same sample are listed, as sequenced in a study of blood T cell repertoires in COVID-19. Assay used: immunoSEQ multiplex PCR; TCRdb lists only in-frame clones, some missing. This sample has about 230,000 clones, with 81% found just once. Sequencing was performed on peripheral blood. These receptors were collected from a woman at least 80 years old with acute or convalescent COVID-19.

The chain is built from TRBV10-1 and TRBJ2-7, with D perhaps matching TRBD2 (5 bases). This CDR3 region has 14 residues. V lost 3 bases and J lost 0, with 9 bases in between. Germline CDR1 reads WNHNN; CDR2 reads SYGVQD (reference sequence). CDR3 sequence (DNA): TGCGCCAGCAGTGATAGTGGGAGCTCCTACGAGCAGTACTTC. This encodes CASSDSGSSYEQYF.

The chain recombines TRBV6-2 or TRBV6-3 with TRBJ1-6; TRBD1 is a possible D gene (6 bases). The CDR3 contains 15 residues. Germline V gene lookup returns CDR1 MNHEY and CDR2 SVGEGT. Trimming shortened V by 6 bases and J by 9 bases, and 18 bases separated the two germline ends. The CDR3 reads CASSSTGPRGSPLHF. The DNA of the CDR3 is TGTGCCAGCAGCTCGACAGGCCCCAGAGGTTCACCCCTCCACTTT.

CDR3 loop: CASNGQGDSNSPLHF. The CDR3 region has the DNA TGTGCCAGTAATGGACAGGGGGATAGTAATTCACCCCTCCACTTT. This rearrangement joins TRBV19 to TRBJ1-6, with 10 bases matching TRBD1. V lost 7 bases, J lost 6 bases, and 6 bases stayed unmatched. CDR3 size: 15 residues. CDR1 is LNHDA and CDR2 is SQIVND in the germline V gene (reference sequence).

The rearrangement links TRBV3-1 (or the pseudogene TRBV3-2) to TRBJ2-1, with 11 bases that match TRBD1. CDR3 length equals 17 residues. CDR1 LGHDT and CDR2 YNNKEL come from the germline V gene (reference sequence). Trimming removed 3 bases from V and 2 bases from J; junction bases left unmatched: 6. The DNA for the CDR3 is TGTGCCAGCAGCCATTCCGGGACAGGGGGGGCCTACAATGAGCAGTTCTTC. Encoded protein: CASSHSGTGGAYNEQFF.